The clone carrying this TCR beta chain was observed a few times. Its antigen is unidentified. The entry originates in a study of shared clonotypes between healthy human individuals. Study results and limitations: With several donors compared, about 5% of naive CD4 clonotypes were shared.

The V end was cut by 0 bases, the J end by 3 bases, with 15 bases between. CDR3 length: 16 amino acids. Germline CDR1 reads MNHEY; CDR2 reads SVGAGI. A CD45RA-negative memory subset and a CD45RA+ naive subset were separated from the CD4+ cells. Sequencing used immunoSEQ multiplex PCR; TCRdb keeps in-frame clones, though not all of them. The sample consists of millions of clones, around nine tenths of them appearing once. The sequenced material came from naive CD4+ T cells sorted from blood. Subset indicated: CD45RA+ positively selected. The origin of this receptor is a man between 18 and 35 years old in good health. This chain joins TRBV6-5 and TRBJ2-7; D is possibly TRBD2 (6 bases). The chain's CDR3 is CASSYSIFAGNYEQYF. In DNA form, the CDR3 reads TGTGCCAGCAGTTACTCGATTTTCGCGGGGAACTACGAGCAGTACTTC.